This TCR beta chain was recovered during a study of CD8 T cells in Susac syndrome. With random hexamers, about 0.5 to 1 ug RNA was reverse transcribed. It was immunoSEQ multiplex PCR that amplified TCR beta CDR3 across 54 Vbeta and 13 Jbeta. Each CDR3 protein gets one entry after TCRdb re-called the immunoSEQ multiplex PCR reads with MiXCR. The table has fewer than 300,000 distinct CDR3 sequences, around 84% seen once. The germline CDR1 and CDR2 sequences are MNHNS and SASEGT. Trimming took off 5 bases at V and 5 bases at J, with 17 bases between the two ends. CDR3 size: 15 residues. CD8+ and CD4+ T cells were negatively isolated; TEMRA cells were FACS-enriched.

This clonotype originated in a human donor with multiple sclerosis. What was sequenced was CD8+ T cells from PBMCs. The V and J genes are TRBV6-1 and TRBJ2-3; D unclear. DNA for the CDR3: TGTGCCAGCAGTTACGGGTCCACCCAACGAGATACGCAGTATTTT. Amino acid sequence: CASSYGSTQRDTQYF.